The present entry profiles one TCR beta chain with its context. The ends lost 5 bases at V and 2 bases at J; junction bases unmatched: 5. This CDR3 is 15 amino acids long. Germline values: CDR1 SGHRS, CDR2 YFSETQ. The data belong to a study of blood T cell repertoires in COVID-19. Study in general: Whether acute or convalescent, the COVID-19 samples came from the United States, Italy and Spain. T cells, B-cell-depleted T cells, or PBMCs provided the cDNA or gDNA that served as material.

Authors' methods: Counts of nucleated cells, estimated from reference gene primer amplification, were obtained. Using immunoSEQ multiplex PCR, the repertoire was profiled, and TCRdb retains in-frame clones only, with some absent. V and J calls and clone size are copied from that table; D and trimming were computed from the DNA. This table holds 70,000 to 95,000 clones, approximately 90% found once. The V call is TRBV5-1, the J call TRBJ2-2, with 8 bases matching TRBD1. This TCR was sampled from an older man with active or convalescent COVID-19. Specimen: peripheral blood. CDR3 in DNA: TGCGCCAGCAGACAGGGACAGGCAAACACCGGGGAGCTGTTTTTT. Amino acids: CASRQGQANTGELFF.